One sample yielded the 18 T cell receptor beta chains listed below, sequenced in a study of early T cells in non-severe SARS-CoV-2 infection. TCRdb itself ran the 5' RACE reads through MiXCR, one entry per CDR3 protein. Of tens of thousands of distinct CDR3 sequences detected, about 7% appear once; the ten largest clones hold approximately 4.1%. The sequencing input was whole blood. The receptors shown here come from an adult who was a healthcare worker with PCR-confirmed SARS-CoV-2 infection or an uninfected control (not recorded which).

Of note for this clonotype: This may arise from a read error, as a much more abundant clone is one base away. In DNA form, the CDR3 reads TGTGCCACCAGCGGGGGAGTGGCGGATTATAGCAATGAGCAGTTCTTC. It specifies CATSGGVADYSNEQFF. The chain uses TRBV15 and TRBJ2-1; D is possibly TRBD1 or TRBD2 (5 bases each). CDR3 size: 16 residues. V shed 5 bases and J shed 6 bases, with 20 bases lying between them. Per germline, CDR1 LNHNV and CDR2 YYDKDF (reference sequence).

This clonotype was counted ten times or more. This chain links TRBV5-4 with TRBJ2-7; the D is unclear. The CDR3 runs to 16 residues. Germline loops: CDR1 SGHNT, CDR2 YYREEE (reference sequence). V gave up 0 bases and J gave up 1 base, with 14 bases separating them. CDR3 DNA: TGTGCCAGCAGCTTGGAGACAACCCAGCGATCCTACGAGCAGTACTTC. It yields the protein CASSLETTQRSYEQYF.

This clonotype was counted ten times or more. This chain links TRBV20-1 with TRBJ2-4, with a tentative D call TRBD1 (5 bases). V lost 1 base to trimming and J lost 12 bases, with 25 bases between them. Germline CDR1 reads DFQATT; CDR2 reads SNEGSKA (reference sequence). This CDR3 contains 16 residues. The CDR3 DNA is TGCAGTGCTAGAGGAGAAGGACACATATCGTTCACCCCTCAGTACTTC. This encodes CSARGEGHISFTPQYF.

This clonotype was found many times. This chain joins TRBV7-8 and TRBJ2-1, with 10 nucleotides matching TRBD1. The germline gives CDR1 SGHVS, CDR2 FQNEAQ. V trimming: 1 base; J trimming: 8 bases; junction bases outside the gene matches: 5. The CDR3 is made up of 15 amino acids. The chain's CDR3 is CASSLGTTGGHEQFF. CDR3 DNA: TGTGCCAGCAGCTTAGGAACGACAGGGGGCCATGAGCAGTTCTTC. Using reference TRBV7-8 and TRBJ2-1 for the parts outside the CDR3, the full variable domain is GAGVSQSPRYKVAKRGQDVALRCDPISGHVSLFWYQQALGQGPEFLTYFQNEAQLDKSGLPSDRFFAERPEGSVSTLKIQRTQQEDSAVYLCASSLGTTGGHEQFFGPGTRLTVL.

The chain employs TRBV11-2 and TRBJ2-1; D not certain. Germline V lookup: CDR1 SGHAT, CDR2 FQNNGV. The CDR3 covers 11 residues. Trimming removed 0 bases at V and 11 bases at J, with 5 bases between. CDR3 in DNA: TGTGCCAGCAGCTTAGAAGCAAAGCAGTTCTTC. Translating gives CASSLEAKQFF.

V is TRBV12-3 or TRBV12-4 and J is TRBJ1-2, with D tentatively TRBD1 (5 bases). Trimming removed 6 bases from V and 4 bases from J, with 9 bases in between. This CDR3 contains 12 residues. CDR3 residues: CASSSDIYGYTF. The CDR3 region has the DNA TGTGCCAGCAGCTCGGACATCTATGGCTACACCTTC.

The table lists this clonotype with many counts. The CDR3 loop is CASSIPLAGEGDTQYF. The DNA of the CDR3 is TGTGCCAGCAGTATCCCACTAGCGGGAGAGGGAGATACGCAGTATTTT. The chain uses TRBV6-6 and TRBJ2-3, with TRBD2 matching over 11 bases. The CDR3 is 16 amino acids. The J segment lost 5 bases and the V segment lost 5 bases, leaving 9 bases of the junction unmatched. Germline assignment: CDR1 MNHNY and CDR2 SVGAGI (reference sequence).

This chain links TRBV28 with TRBJ2-7, with D possibly matching TRBD1 (5 bases). Trimming left V 5 bases short and J 3 bases short, with 11 bases between. Germline values: CDR1 MDHEN, CDR2 SYDVKM. The CDR3 runs to 13 residues. The CDR3 coding sequence is TGTGCCAGCAGTCTCTCGGACAACTACGAGCAGTACTTC. It codes for CASSLSDNYEQYF.

The rearrangement joins TRBV12-3 or TRBV12-4 to TRBJ2-7, with TRBD2 matching over 7 bases. This CDR3 comprises 14 residues. Trimming took 3 bases from V and 5 from J; bases not matched to a gene: 7. CDR3 nucleotide sequence: TGTGCCAGCAGTTTTCTTGGGACTACGGACGAGCAGTACTTC. Protein sequence: CASSFLGTTDEQYF.

This clonotype was seen a handful of times. A clone one base away is much larger, so this may be a read error. This CDR3 fails to terminate in the conserved phenylalanine or tryptophan, so it likely reflects a read error. The V gene is TRBV15, the J gene TRBJ2-1; unclear D gene. Trimming took 4 bases from V and 0 from J, leaving 7 bases between them. From germline, CDR1 is LNHNV and CDR2 YYDKDF (reference sequence). The CDR3 has 14 residues. In nucleotides, the CDR3 is TGTGCCACCAGCAAAAACTACTCCTACAATGAGCAGTTCTCC. Amino acids: CATSKNYSYNEQFS.

Details on this clonotype: A read error may be the cause here, since a much bigger clone is one base away. The chain recombines TRBV24-1 with TRBJ2-7, with 7 bases identical to TRBD1. The CDR3 has 15 amino acids. From germline, CDR1 is KGHDR and CDR2 SFDVKD. The trim removed 3 bases at V and 2 bases at J, leaving 6 bases unmatched. The CDR3 region is CATSDGTVLTYEQYF. Here the CDR3 DNA reads TGTGCCACCAGTGATGGGACAGTCCTCACCTACGAGCAGTACTTC.

This clonotype was counted at least ten times. The V and J genes are TRBV7-2 and TRBJ1-1; 8 positions agree with TRBD1. The germline V gene encodes CDR1 SGHTA and CDR2 FQGNSA. The CDR3 is 16 residues long. J was trimmed by 3 bases and V by 3 bases; bases with no gene match: 9. This chain's CDR3 is CASSLTGQGRYTEAFF. CDR3 DNA: TGTGCCAGCAGCTTGACAGGACAGGGAAGGTACACTGAAGCTTTCTTT.

This clonotype appeared many times. This rearrangement joins TRBV6-1 to TRBJ2-1; D not resolved. Germline-derived CDR1 and CDR2 are MNHNS and SASEGT. This CDR3 region has 14 residues. The V end lost 0 bases, the J end lost 8 bases, and 11 bases lay between the germline ends. The CDR3 region has the DNA TGTGCCAGCAGTGAAGCGCTAGGGCCCCATGAGCAGTTCTTC. Its protein product is CASSEALGPHEQFF.

In its sample, this clonotype was seen many times. V and J are TRBV4-1 and TRBJ2-1, with D possibly matching TRBD2 (5 bases). The germline V and J ends were trimmed by 3 bases and 6 bases, with 12 bases remaining between them. Germline CDR1 MGHRA, CDR2 YSYEKL. The CDR3 sequence is 14 residues long. In DNA, the CDR3 is TGCGCCAGCAGCCACTTCCGCCTAGCCAATGAGCAGTTCTTC. This encodes CASSHFRLANEQFF.

This clonotype was recorded many times. The V and J genes are TRBV7-2 and TRBJ1-6; D is undetermined. The CDR3 extends over 12 amino acids. Trimming took 1 base from V and 12 from J, leaving 7 bases between them. The V gene's germline CDR1 is SGHTA and CDR2 FQGNSA. CDR3 in amino acids: CASSLGVGPLHF. The CDR3 DNA follows: TGTGCCAGCAGCTTAGGGGTTGGACCCCTCCACTTT. Together with reference TRBV7-2 and TRBJ1-6, the CDR3 gives the full variable domain: GAGVSQSPSNKVTEKGKDVELRCDPISGHTALYWYRQSLGQGLEFLIYFQGNSAPDKSGLPSDRFSAERTGGSVSTLTIQRTQQEDSAVYLCASSLGVGPLHFGNGTRLTVT.

The table lists this clonotype with many counts. The J gene is TRBJ2-1, the V gene TRBV6-2 or TRBV6-3; 13 nucleotides agree with TRBD2. Trimming removed 7 bases from V and 6 bases from J; junction bases left unmatched: 9. In germline, CDR1 is MNHEY, CDR2 SVGEGT. This CDR3 comprises 16 residues. The CDR3 reads CASTVGLAGARNEQFF. CDR3 nucleotide sequence: TGTGCCAGCACCGTAGGACTAGCGGGAGCCCGCAATGAGCAGTTCTTC.

This clonotype was detected ten times or more. The chain is built from TRBV11-3 and TRBJ2-7; a weak D match, TRBD2 (5 bases). This CDR3 has 12 amino acids. Germline-derived CDR1 and CDR2 are SGHNT and YENEEA. V was clipped by 5 bases and J by 7 bases, with 12 bases between them. CDR3 in amino acids: CASSPGPGEQYF. The CDR3 DNA is TGTGCCAGCAGCCCAGGCCCGGGGGAGCAGTACTTC. The full variable domain, with the rest looked up from reference TRBV11-3 and TRBJ2-7, is EAGVVQSPRYKIIEKKQPVAFWCNPISGHNTLYWYLQNLGQGPELLIRYENEEAVDDSQLPKDRFSAERLKGVDSTLKIQPAELGDSAVYLCASSPGPGEQYFGPGTRLTVT.

Ten or more counts support this clonotype. The chain uses TRBV6-5 and TRBJ1-4, with D maybe TRBD1 (6 bases). Germline V gives CDR1 MNHEY, CDR2 SVGAGI. The V gene lost 0 bases and the J gene lost 5 bases, with 16 bases spanning the gap. The CDR3 length is 17 residues. CDR3 sequence: CASSYSRDNLINEKLFF. CDR3 nucleotides: TGTGCCAGCAGTTACTCCCGGGACAACCTCATAAATGAAAAACTGTTTTTT.